Listed below are T cell receptor beta chains from one sample, sequenced in a study of post-analysis software for immune sequencing data. TCRdb itself ran the PCR reads through MiXCR, one entry per CDR3 protein. The sample records about 400,000 distinct CDR3 sequences, roughly 30% being singletons. Source material: blood. The receptors stem from a girl aged 5-17 years with multiple sclerosis. CDR3s include the opening cysteine and the closing phenylalanine or tryptophan. D genes are given only for firm matches. The size field is filled for only some rows; it gives once, few, many or a size class.

v_call	j_call	d_call	clone_size	cdr3_nt	cdr3_aa
TRBV18	TRBJ2-1	TRBD2	.	TGTGCCAGCTCACCCAGACTAGCGGGGGCTTCCAATGAGCAGTTCTTC	CASSPRLAGASNEQFF
TRBV18	TRBJ1-5	TRBD1	.	TGTGCCAGCTCACCACGATCGGGACAGGGAGATCTAGGCAATCAGCCCCAGCATTTT	CASSPRSGQGDLGNQPQHF
TRBV3-1	TRBJ2-2	.	.	TGTGCCAGCAGCCCAGGACGAGTAAACACCGGGGGGCTGTTTTTT	CASSPGRVNTGGLFF
TRBV29-1	TRBJ2-1	.	few	TGCAGCGTTGGCGGAGCGCGGAGCTCCTACAATGAGCAGTTCTTC	CSVGGARSSYNEQFF
TRBV7-9	TRBJ2-6	TRBD1	.	TGTGCCAGCAGCTCCTATTTAAGGGGACAGTGGTCTGGGGCCAACGTCCTGACTTTC	CASSSYLRGQWSGANVLTF
TRBV5-4	TRBJ2-3	.	.	TGTGCCAGTAGCTTGTCAGAGGATACGCGGTATTTT	CASSLSEDTRYF
TRBV20-1	TRBJ1-5	.	few	TGCAGTGCTAGTGGATTGGGGTCGAATCAGCCCCAGCATTTT	CSASGLGSNQPQHF
TRBV9	TRBJ1-2	.	.	TGTGCCAGCAGCGTAGGGGGGATAGGATTCGTCACCTTC	CASSVGGIGFVTF
TRBV12-3/TRBV12-4	TRBJ2-5	TRBD1	many	TGTGCCAGCAGAAACAGGGGGGAAGAGACCCAGTACTTC	CASRNRGEETQYF
TRBV6-4	TRBJ2-3	.	.	TGTGCCAGCAGGAGGCAGGAAACTTCTAGCACAGATACGCAGTATTTT	CASRRQETSSTDTQYF
TRBV20-1	TRBJ2-1	TRBD2	.	TGCAGTGCCGAGGGGAGCGGGGCCTACAATGAGCAGTTCTTC	CSAEGSGAYNEQFF
TRBV29-1	TRBJ2-3	.	.	TGCAGCGTGGGGCAGGGGACAGATACGCAGTATTTT	CSVGQGTDTQYF
TRBV6-1	TRBJ2-2	.	few	TGTGCCAGCAGTGAAGCGCAGGTGAACACCGGGGAGCTGTTTTTT	CASSEAQVNTGELFF
TRBV3-1	TRBJ2-6	.	few	TGTGCCAGCTTAGAATCTGGGGCCAACGTCCTGACTTTC	CASLESGANVLTF
TRBV7-9	TRBJ1-2	.	many	TGTGCCAGCAGCTTGGCAGCTAACTATGGCTACACCTTC	CASSLAANYGYTF
TRBV7-8	TRBJ2-3	TRBD2	.	TGTGCCAGCAGCAACGACTGGGATCCTAGCGGGGGTGCCAGCACTAGCACAGATACGCAGTATTTT	CASSNDWDPSGGASTSTDTQYF
TRBV29-1	TRBJ1-2	.	many	TGCAGCGTTGAAGAGAACTATGGCTACACCTTC	CSVEENYGYTF
TRBV2	TRBJ2-7	.	.	TGTGCCAGCAGTGACAACGTCTACGAGCAGTACTTC	CASSDNVYEQYF
TRBV5-1	TRBJ2-4	TRBD2	many	TGCGCCAGCAGCCTGCTGCAGGCCGGGGGGGACATTCAGTACTTC	CASSLLQAGGDIQYF
TRBV29-1	TRBJ1-2	.	few	TGCAGCGTTGGCGGGGGCCCCCCCTCCGGCTACACCTTC	CSVGGGPPSGYTF
TRBV6-1	TRBJ1-5	TRBD1	few	TGTGCCAGCAGTGAAGCTCGTCGGACAGGGAATCAGCCCCAGCATTTT	CASSEARRTGNQPQHF
TRBV7-9	TRBJ2-1	TRBD2	.	TGTGCCAGCAGCTTAAATCGGGGGGTCTCTCCCAGCACCTACAATGAGCAGTTCTTC	CASSLNRGVSPSTYNEQFF
TRBV2	TRBJ1-2	.	once	TGTGCCGGCTGTAGGCAGGGAAACTATGGCTACACCTTC	CAGCRQGNYGYTF
TRBV12-3/TRBV12-4	TRBJ2-3	TRBD2	once	TGTGCCAGCAGAGCGGGGGGGGCAGATACGCAGTATTTT	CASRAGGADTQYF
TRBV28	TRBJ2-5	TRBD2	.	TGTGCCAGCAGTAAGCGGGGTAGGCAGACCCAGTACTTC	CASSKRGRQTQYF
TRBV4-2	TRBJ2-1	TRBD2	.	TGTGCCAGCAGCCAACGTCGGGGGGGCGGGTACAATGAGCAGTTCTTC	CASSQRRGGGYNEQFF
TRBV4-1	TRBJ1-1	.	.	TGCGCCAGCAGCCAAGAGGTCCCGACGGTTACAGCAGCTTTCTTT	CASSQEVPTVTAAFF
TRBV4-2	TRBJ1-1	.	.	TGTGCCAGCAGCCAAGATAGGGCGGAGGGGAGAGAAGCTTTCTTT	CASSQDRAEGREAFF
TRBV20-1	TRBJ1-5	.	.	TGCAGTGCTGGAACAGGGACTCAGCCCCAGCATTTT	CSAGTGTQPQHF
TRBV20-1	TRBJ1-2	.	few	TGCAGTGCTCCGGGTGTTAACTATGGCTACACCTTC	CSAPGVNYGYTF
TRBV6-5	TRBJ2-5	.	.	TGTGCCAGCAGTCTCAGCGGGCGCCAAGAGACCCAGTACTTC	CASSLSGRQETQYF
TRBV24-1	TRBJ2-5	.	.	TGTGCCACCATAGGGGAAGAGACCCAGTACTTC	CATIGEETQYF
TRBV5-5	TRBJ1-4	.	few	TGTGCCAGCAGCCAAGGTGAAAAACTGTTTTTT	CASSQGEKLFF
TRBV12-3/TRBV12-4	TRBJ1-1	.	.	TGTGCCAGCACCTTTCGAGGATTGGTCGCTGAAGCTTTCTTT	CASTFRGLVAEAFF
TRBV4-1	TRBJ2-7	.	.	TGCGCCAGCAGCCCTATCGGGCAGGGACCCTACGAGCAGTACTTC	CASSPIGQGPYEQYF
TRBV7-2	TRBJ2-7	.	few	TGTGCCAGCAGCTTACAGACTAGGACCGAGCAGTACTTC	CASSLQTRTEQYF
TRBV24-1	TRBJ1-5	.	.	TGTGCCACCAGTGATCCAAATCAGCCCCAGCATTTT	CATSDPNQPQHF
TRBV15	TRBJ2-1	TRBD2	.	TGTGCCACCAGCAGAGAGCGGGGGTCCTACAATGAGCAGTTCTTC	CATSRERGSYNEQFF
TRBV14	TRBJ2-5	.	.	TGTGCCAGCAGCCCCACCCAAGTAGGGTCGGAGACCCAGTACTTC	CASSPTQVGSETQYF
TRBV12-3/TRBV12-4	TRBJ2-6	.	.	TGTGCCAGCAGCTACCCCCGGGGGGCCAACGTCCTGACTTTC	CASSYPRGANVLTF
TRBV12-3/TRBV12-4	TRBJ2-7	.	few	TGTGCCACCACAGTTTGGGGGATTGGCGAGCAGTACTTC	CATTVWGIGEQYF
TRBV7-9	TRBJ1-1	.	.	TGTGCCAGCAGCTTCCGTCCCTTACCCCCTAAGAACACTGAAGCTTTCTTT	CASSFRPLPPKNTEAFF
TRBV9	TRBJ1-6	.	few	TGTGCCAGCAGCGTAGTAGGGGGGGACAATTCACCCCTCCACTTT	CASSVVGGDNSPLHF
TRBV5-1	TRBJ2-3	.	.	TGCGCCAGCAGCTTAGGAGGGGCCACTAGCACAGATACGCAGTATTTT	CASSLGGATSTDTQYF
TRBV5-1	TRBJ2-5	TRBD2	.	TGCGCCAGCAGCTTGGCCTCGGGAGGCGAGACCCAGTACTTC	CASSLASGGETQYF
TRBV5-1	TRBJ2-3	.	.	TGCGCCAGCAGCTTGGGAATAGTCCAAGATACGCAGTATTTT	CASSLGIVQDTQYF
TRBV5-1	TRBJ2-1	TRBD2	.	TGTGCCAGCAGCTTAGGGGCGGGGGGGCCCAATGAGCAGTTCTTC	CASSLGAGGPNEQFF
TRBV12-5	TRBJ2-5	TRBD2	.	TGTGCTAGTGGTTTGCCCGGCGGGGGACGAGAGACCCAGTACTTC	CASGLPGGGRETQYF
TRBV11-1	TRBJ2-5	TRBD2	few	TGTGCCAGCAGTTCACTAGCGGGGAAAGAGACCCAGTACTTC	CASSSLAGKETQYF
TRBV11-2	TRBJ2-1	.	.	TGTGCCAGCAGCTTAGAAAGCTCCTACGAGCAGTTCTTC	CASSLESSYEQFF
TRBV6-5	TRBJ1-4	.	few	TGTGCCAGCACCCTAACAGAAGGCGAAAAACTGTTTTTT	CASTLTEGEKLFF
TRBV4-2	TRBJ2-3	.	many	TGTGCCAGCAGCCCCAAACGAGGAGATACGCAGTATTTT	CASSPKRGDTQYF
TRBV6-5	TRBJ1-1	.	.	TGTGCCAGCAGTTACTCGGTGGGGACTGAAGCTTTCTTT	CASSYSVGTEAFF
TRBV12-3/TRBV12-4	TRBJ1-5	TRBD1	.	TGTGCCAGCAGTCCCCAGGGGGCGAGTCAGCCCCAGCATTTT	CASSPQGASQPQHF